This T cell receptor (beta chain) was documented in a study of beta chain features in type 1 diabetes listed by TCRdb under 2018. For the wider study: Patients and healthy donors did not differ in mean age, gender distribution, total cell number or subset yield. A total of over 90,000,000 sorted cells were examined across all samples, and a strong correlation was observed between cell number per subset and RNA yield. In the study, recently diagnosed type 1 diabetes patients and matched healthy donors were compared on the TCRB repertoires of their sorted circulating CD4+ T cell subsets. Whereas all 30 or so donors provided naive and central memory subsets, regulatory and stem cell-like memory subsets were isolated from just 8 patients and roughly eight healthy donors. Points the paper makes about the study in general: In all four CD4+ subsets, TCRB CDR3 length was moderately but significantly shorter in type 1 diabetes patients. PCR might favor shorter templates, but patient and control samples were amplified and corrected together, so any skew would affect both groups equally. Because cDNA was sequenced instead of genomic DNA, activated cells with high expression could be over-represented, although the groups did not differ in activation or CD3 levels. Naive, central memory and regulatory TCRB repertoires appeared more similar among patients than among healthy donors. Because small numbers of individuals were included in the HLA sub-analyses, any influence of HLA type on TCRB rearrangement was left unresolved. Fewer insertions and more nucleotide deletions at VDJ recombination sites were observed in patients with type 1 diabetes, implying thymic rearrangement abnormalities.

This clone was seen a handful of times. Its recognized antigen is unknown. No base-level quality is on record; no much larger clone is a single base apart. The CDR3, cysteine through phenylalanine, is 13 amino acids long. Just the 39-base CDR3 DNA is kept, in frame starting at base 1. As encoded in the germline V gene, CDR1 is SNHLY while CDR2 is FYNNEI. The germline V end is reduced by 6 bases and the J end by 8 bases; junction bases left unmatched: 7. From each donor, a single peripheral blood sample of around 0.12 L on average was drawn into heparinised tubes. Naive, central memory, regulatory and stem cell-like memory CD4+ T cells were sorted on a BD FACSAria II using a panel including CD45RO, CCR7, CD25, CD127, CD95 and CD27. A purity above 98% was achieved for all sorted populations. PBMCs were isolated immediately by Lymphoprep density gradient centrifugation and stained directly without culture. So that batch effects would be minimized, each experiment stained and sorted samples in pairs, pairing one healthy donor with one patient.

All of the isolated RNA was reverse transcribed with the High Capacity cDNA Reverse Transcription Kit, so expressed TCRB transcripts were sequenced. Naive, central memory and regulatory T cell samples underwent deep immunoSEQ sequencing, averaging about 3.57 million total reads per sample. Sorted cells were lysed in RLT buffer, and RNA was extracted using DNase-treated RNeasy Micro or Mini kits according to cell number. To prevent cross-contamination, each cell subset was processed individually, whereas patient and healthy donor samples were processed jointly. The immunoSEQ multiplex PCR was used to amplify TCRB sequences from cDNA, yielding 87-bp fragments that span the CDR3 region. Sequencing of the amplicons was performed on the Illumina HiSeq platform. Under the source paper's analysis protocol: Synthetic template baselines were used to correct PCR bias computationally, reads within Hamming distance 2 were collapsed, and singletons that could not be merged were discarded. Reads were aligned against IMGT to assign V, D and J genes, CDR3 length and insertions or deletions at six rearrangement sites. Clonotype counts were normalized to sorted cell number within each subset before computing true diversity and Gini coefficients with the tcR R package. The overlap coefficient, calculated on TCRB nucleotide sequences, was used to quantify repertoire sharing. As a proxy for the pre-selection repertoire, out-of-frame TCRB sequences from naive cells were analyzed. In TCRdb, the immuneACCESS table is reduced to in-frame sequences with V and J assigned. These tables do not hold every clone; where another copy was compared, an unresolved V gene accounts for under half, and the others remain unexplained. V and J calls plus clone size are reproduced from that table; the DNA served to infer D and trimming. For this sample the table gives roughly 330,000 clones, of which approximately 13% were detected only once. The biggest ten clones account for approximately 0.016% of the sample.

The specimen sequenced was naive CD4+ T cells from blood. Reading the label with the study, this specimen's cell subset or site is: true naive CD4+ T cells. The source of this sequence is a young woman with type 1 diabetes. The sequence links TRBV2 to TRBJ1-2, with 9 middle bases fitting TRBD1. For the CDR3, the sequence is CASRAGQGIGYTF. The DNA reads TGTGCCAGCAGGGCCGGACAGGGGATCGGCTACACCTTC. The reference TRBV2 and TRBJ1-2 proteins fill in what lies around the CDR3, so the full variable domain reads EPEVTQTPSHQVTQMGQEVILRCVPISNHLYFYWYRQILGQKVEFLVSFYNNEISEKSEIFDDQFSVERPDGSNFTLKIRSTKLEDSAMYFCASRAGQGIGYTFGSGTRLTVV.